One and the same sample provided the 2 T cell receptor beta chains below, sequenced in a study of blood T cell repertoires in COVID-19. Assay: immunoSEQ multiplex PCR; the TCRdb copy retains only in-frame clones and omits some. The sample holds 140,000 to 150,000 clones, 80% to 90% seen once. The sequenced material came from peripheral blood. The receptors were gathered from a woman aged 45 to 65 with acute or convalescent COVID-19.

V is TRBV5-6 and J is TRBJ1-2; D unresolved. Trimming removed 4 bases at V and 4 bases at J, with 14 bases between. Per germline, CDR1 SGHDT and CDR2 YYEEEE. CDR3 length equals 14 residues. The CDR3 DNA follows: TGTGCCAGCAGCCTACTACGGAACTTCTATGGCTACACCTTC. As protein: CASSLLRNFYGYTF.

J is TRBJ1-3 and V is TRBV6-6; D is undetermined. The V gene lost 8 bases and the J gene lost 0 bases, with 11 bases spanning the gap. Germline lookup yields CDR1 MNHNY and CDR2 SVGAGI (reference sequence). The CDR3 has 14 residues. The CDR3, as DNA: TGTGCCAGCGCTATTAGAAACTCTGGAAACACCATATATTTT. Its protein product is CASAIRNSGNTIYF.